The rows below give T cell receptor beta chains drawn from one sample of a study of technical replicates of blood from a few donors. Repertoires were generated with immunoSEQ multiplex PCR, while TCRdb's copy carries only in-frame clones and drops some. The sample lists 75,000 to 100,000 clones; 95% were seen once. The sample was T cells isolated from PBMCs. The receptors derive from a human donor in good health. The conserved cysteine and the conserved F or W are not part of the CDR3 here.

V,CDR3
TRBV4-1,ASSLKQGAEAF
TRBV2,ASISQRGGVEAF
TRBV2,ASSDEPQAGDEQY
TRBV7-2,ASSSRGVAGGLYEQY
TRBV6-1,ASRTQAGANQPQH
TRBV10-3,AISKSLAGANEQY
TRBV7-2,ASSYYTYGYT
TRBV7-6,ASSLGTRGNEQF
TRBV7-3,ASSFTGVSEAF
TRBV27,ASSLQIAGTHSYEQY
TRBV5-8,ASSLGDRGSNQPQH
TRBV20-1,SALSGDT
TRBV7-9,ASSSGGGQETQY
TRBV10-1,ASSEDRGGLYGYT